Each of the 30 T cell receptor beta chains below was sequenced from the same sample in a study of blood T cell repertoires in COVID-19. Sequenced by immunoSEQ multiplex PCR; TCRdb stores in-frame clones only, minus some. Seen here are tens of thousands of clones, 88% observed once, and the top ten hold 4.5% to 5%. The sample was peripheral blood. The receptors here all came from a man in his 60s with acute or convalescent COVID-19.

This chain links TRBV18 with TRBJ1-1; D unclear. With 8 bases removed from V and 0 bases from J, the gap between germline ends came to 4 bases. The CDR3 consists of 11 residues. CDR1 and CDR2 from the germline V gene are KGHSH and LQKENI. The CDR3 loop reads CASSMNTEAFF. CDR3 nucleotide sequence: TGTGCCAGCAGCATGAACACTGAAGCTTTCTTT. The whole variable domain, filled in from reference TRBV18 and TRBJ1-1, reads NAGVMQNPRHLVRRRGQEARLRCSPMKGHSHVYWYRQLPEEGLKFMVYLQKENIIDESGMPKERFSAEFPKEGPSILRIQQVVRGDSAAYFCASSMNTEAFFGQGTRLTVV.

The chain employs TRBV27 and TRBJ2-7; weak D call: TRBD2 (5 bases). V was shortened by 5 bases and J by 7 bases, with 21 bases between the two germline ends. The CDR3 is 15 residues long. Germline lookup yields CDR1 MNHEY and CDR2 SMNVEV (reference sequence). This chain's CDR3 is CASSHRTGRIKEQYF. CDR3 nucleotides: TGTGCCAGCAGTCACCGGACTGGGCGGATCAAAGAGCAGTACTTC.

J is TRBJ1-2 and V is TRBV6-4; the D gene is possibly TRBD1 (6 bases). Trimming took 6 bases from V and 6 from J, leaving 23 bases between them. The length of the CDR3 is 16 residues. CDR1 and CDR2 from the germline V gene are MRHNA and SNTAGT. The CDR3 loop reads CASRTRDTQRRDGYTF. The DNA of the CDR3 is TGTGCCAGCAGGACCCGGGACACGCAAAGAAGAGATGGCTACACCTTC.

The V call is TRBV5-1, the J call TRBJ2-5; D perhaps matches TRBD2 (5 bases). Trimming pared 0 bases from V and 2 bases from J, leaving 8 bases between. This CDR3 comprises 14 residues. Germline V gives CDR1 SGHRS, CDR2 YFSETQ. The CDR3, as DNA: TGCGCCAGCAGCTTGGATGAGGGTCAAGAGACCCAGTACTTC. Amino acid sequence: CASSLDEGQETQYF.

The chain is built from TRBV7-6 and TRBJ2-5, with a weak D call TRBD1 (5 bases). Trimming left V 2 bases short and J 1 base short, with 11 bases between. The CDR3 loop spans 15 amino acids. Germline CDR1 and CDR2: SGHVS and FNYEAQ. As DNA, the CDR3 is TGTGCCAGCAGCTTAAGTGTCACAGGCCAAGAGACCCAGTACTTC. Its translation: CASSLSVTGQETQYF.

The table lists this clone with a few counts. The rearrangement uses TRBV9 and TRBJ1-1; a weak D match, TRBD1 (6 bases). Germline V gene lookup returns CDR1 SGDLS and CDR2 YYNGEE. This CDR3 spans 15 amino acids. Trimming stripped 4 bases from V and 4 bases from J, with 17 bases between. The CDR3 region has the DNA TGTGCCAGCAGCCCTAGGGCGGGGGCAGGCACTGAAGCTTTCTTT. Translating it yields CASSPRAGAGTEAFF.

This clone occurred once. The V and J genes are TRBV28 and TRBJ2-5; 8 nucleotides line up with TRBD2. This CDR3 comprises 16 residues. The V segment lost 3 bases and the J segment 4 bases; nucleotides outside the gene matches: 10. Germline assignment: CDR1 MDHEN and CDR2 SYDVKM. CDR3 sequence: CASSLGGAGVRETQYF. Here the CDR3 DNA reads TGTGCCAGCAGTTTGGGGGGAGCGGGAGTTCGAGAGACCCAGTACTTC.

The V and J genes are TRBV19 and TRBJ2-2; a possible D gene is TRBD2 (5 bases). This CDR3 is built from 14 residues. CDR1 and CDR2 from the germline V gene are LNHDA and SQIVND (reference sequence). Trimming left V 7 bases short and J 5 bases short, with 14 bases between. CDR3 in DNA: TGTGCCAGTATCGCTGGCGGGTGGACCGGGGAGCTGTTTTTT. It is translated as CASIAGGWTGELFF.

The rearrangement links TRBV7-2 to TRBJ2-7; possibly TRBD1 for D (5 bases). V was cut by 5 bases and J by 7 bases, with 27 bases left in between. This CDR3 region has 17 residues. Looked up from germline, CDR1 is SGHTA and CDR2 is FQGNSA. CDR3: CASSPRAGNQGSGEQYF. CDR3 coding DNA: TGTGCCAGCAGCCCAAGGGCCGGCAACCAGGGTTCCGGGGAGCAGTACTTC.

This chain joins TRBV3-1 (or the pseudogene TRBV3-2) and TRBJ2-1, with 14 bases fitting TRBD2. Trimming took 4 bases from V and 13 from J; bases not matched to a gene: 3. The CDR3 totals 13 residues. Germline V lookup: CDR1 LGHDT, CDR2 YNNKEL (reference sequence). DNA of the CDR3: TGTGCCAGCAGCCCGGGACTAGCGGGAGTCCAGTTCTTC. Translated: CASSPGLAGVQFF.

The V gene is TRBV28, the J gene TRBJ1-6, with TRBD1 matching over 7 bases. This CDR3 comprises 17 residues. V shed 8 bases and J 7 bases; nucleotides not matched to a gene: 17. The germline V gene has CDR1 MDHEN and CDR2 SYDVKM. The DNA for the CDR3 is TGTGCCAGCGGGTTACTCCTCCGGGGGACAGAGAATTCACCCCTCCACTTT. Its protein is CASGLLLRGTENSPLHF.

The chain recombines TRBV21-1 with TRBJ2-7; the D call of TRBD1 is as the table states it, not checked on the DNA. TRBV21-1 is described as a pseudogene. The CDR3 contains 16 residues. CDR3 residues: CASSKTDDRGLYEQYF. CDR3 nucleotides: TGTGCCAGCAGCAAAACCGATGACAGGGGGCTCTACGAGCAGTACTTC.

This chain uses TRBV2 with TRBJ1-2; D is unresolved. Per germline, CDR1 SNHLY and CDR2 FYNNEI. Trimming pared 5 bases from V and 7 bases from J, leaving 14 bases between. The CDR3 loop spans 13 amino acids. The CDR3 loop is CASSKTQSGGYTF. The DNA of the CDR3 is TGTGCCAGCAGTAAGACCCAGTCGGGTGGCTACACCTTC.

This chain links TRBV7-9 with TRBJ2-3; TRBD2 might be the D (7 bases). The ends were cut back, 6 bases at V and 0 bases at J, with 13 bases in the middle. Germline V gene data show CDR1 as SEHNR and CDR2 as FQNEAQ (reference sequence). The CDR3 has 15 residues. CDR3 protein: CASSPRGASTDTQYF. The CDR3 nucleotides read TGTGCCAGCAGTCCCCGGGGGGCTAGCACAGATACGCAGTATTTT.

The chain is built from TRBV5-1 and TRBJ2-3, with D hard to call. The CDR3 is made up of 14 amino acids. V lost 4 bases and J lost 4, with 13 bases in between. Germline loops: CDR1 SGHRS, CDR2 YFSETQ. This CDR3 is CASSVYRGADTQYF. The CDR3 bases are TGCGCCAGCAGCGTATATAGAGGCGCAGATACGCAGTATTTT.

The chain is built from TRBV3-1 (or the pseudogene TRBV3-2) and TRBJ2-3, with a possible D match to TRBD1 (6 bases). Germline CDR1 is LGHDT and CDR2 is YNNKEL (reference sequence). This CDR3 comprises 15 residues. The V end was cut by 3 bases, the J end by 8 bases, with 18 bases between. The CDR3 sequence is CASSQGTTEGGTQYF. In DNA, the CDR3 is TGTGCCAGCAGCCAGGGGACAACGGAAGGTGGTACGCAGTATTTT.

As for this clone: This CDR3 is also generated by other DNA sequences in the sample. The rearrangement joins TRBV5-1 to TRBJ2-5; 11 positions match TRBD2. Germline V gives CDR1 SGHRS, CDR2 YFSETQ. V trimming: 6 bases; J trimming: 1 base; junction bases outside the gene matches: 5. The CDR3 totals 15 residues. Written as DNA, the CDR3 is TGCGCCAGCACCCCCGGGACTAGCGGCCAAGAGACCCAGTACTTC. Translation: CASTPGTSGQETQYF.

The sample holds one count of this clone. This rearrangement joins TRBV3-1 (or the pseudogene TRBV3-2) to TRBJ1-3, with D maybe TRBD1 (5 bases). V was cut by 7 bases and J by 0 bases, with 13 bases left in between. Looked up from germline, CDR1 is LGHDT and CDR2 is YNNKEL (reference sequence). CDR3 length equals 15 residues. The CDR3 reads CASTRDFGSGNTIYF. The DNA of the CDR3 is TGTGCCAGCACCAGGGACTTTGGCTCTGGAAACACCATATATTTT.

This chain joins TRBV3-1 (or the pseudogene TRBV3-2) and TRBJ2-1, with 9 bases lining up with TRBD1. Germline CDR1 LGHDT, CDR2 YNNKEL (reference sequence). This CDR3 has 16 residues. The ends lost 1 base at V and 8 bases at J; junction bases unmatched: 9. The CDR3 bases are TGTGCCAGCAGCCAAGCGACAGGGGGAGGAATGGATGAGCAGTTCTTC. Translation gives CASSQATGGGMDEQFF.

The CDR3 region has the DNA TGTGCCAGCAGCTGGGCGGGACAGGGCTCTGGAAACACCATATATTTT. It encodes CASSWAGQGSGNTIYF. This chain links TRBV7-2 with TRBJ1-3; 9 bases are shared with TRBD1. Germline CDR1 reads SGHTA; CDR2 reads FQGNSA. The CDR3 is 16 amino acids. The V and J ends lost 4 bases and 0 bases, in that order; junction bases with no gene match: 4.

CDR3 sequence reads: CAWSVPQVTPLHF. DNA of the CDR3: TGTGCCTGGAGTGTACCCCAGGTTACACCCCTCCACTTT. The V gene is TRBV30, the J gene TRBJ1-6; D unresolved. Germline CDR1 reads GTSNPN; CDR2 reads SVGIG (reference sequence). The CDR3 is 13 residues long. V shed 0 bases and J shed 11 bases, with 11 bases lying between them.

The V and J genes are TRBV10-1 and TRBJ2-3, with a weak D call TRBD2 (5 bases). CDR1 is WNHNN and CDR2 is SYGVQD in the germline V gene (reference sequence). Trimming left V 0 bases short and J 6 bases short, with 10 bases between. This CDR3 has 14 residues. CDR3 residues: CASSESMVADTQYF. The CDR3 nucleotides read TGCGCCAGCAGTGAGTCGATGGTAGCGGATACGCAGTATTTT.

The rearrangement links TRBV3-1 (or the pseudogene TRBV3-2) to TRBJ1-4; TRBD1 matches at 11 bases. With V trimmed by 4 bases and J by 8 bases, 6 bases remained unmatched. CDR1 and CDR2 (germline): LGHDT, YNNKEL (reference sequence). The CDR3 covers 15 residues. The CDR3: CASSLLRDRGEKLFF. The DNA for the CDR3 is TGTGCCAGCAGCCTACTCCGGGACAGGGGGGAAAAACTGTTTTTT.

The chain is built from TRBV4-1 and TRBJ2-1; TRBD2 aligns across 11 bases. The CDR3 runs to 15 residues. V shed 7 bases, J shed 2 bases, and the junction held 4 bases outside the gene matches. CDR1 MGHRA and CDR2 YSYEKL come from the germline V gene. The CDR3 nucleotides are TGCGCCAGCACCCTACTAGCGGGAGCCTACAATGAGCAGTTCTTC. Amino acid sequence: CASTLLAGAYNEQFF.

The J gene is TRBJ1-2, the V gene TRBV30; weak D call: TRBD1 (5 bases). CDR1 GTSNPN and CDR2 SVGIG come from the germline V gene (reference sequence). The CDR3 has 13 residues. Deletions cut 0 bases from V and 2 bases from J, with 7 bases between. The CDR3 sequence is CAWSVRGNYGYTF. DNA for the CDR3: TGTGCCTGGAGTGTACGGGGGAACTATGGCTACACCTTC.

V gene TRBV28 combines with J gene TRBJ1-6; 7 positions agree with TRBD1. The V segment lost 2 bases and the J segment 10 bases; nucleotides outside the gene matches: 23. This CDR3 has 20 residues. Germline lookup yields CDR1 MDHEN and CDR2 SYDVKM. The CDR3 spells CASSLSLPRILRRGQSPLHF. The DNA of the CDR3 is TGTGCCAGCAGTTTAAGCCTCCCCAGGATCCTTCGAAGGGGGCAGTCACCCCTCCACTTT.

V gene TRBV18 combines with J gene TRBJ1-2, with a tentative D call TRBD1 (5 bases). V was shortened by 3 bases and J by 8 bases, with 16 bases between the two germline ends. Germline CDR1 and CDR2: KGHSH and LQKENI. The CDR3 loop spans 14 amino acids. CDR3 DNA: TGTGCCAGCTCACCGTCCACAGGTCCCATCGGCTACACCTTC. The encoded protein is CASSPSTGPIGYTF.

The rearrangement uses TRBV24-1 and TRBJ2-5, with D possibly being TRBD2 (6 bases). From germline, CDR1 is KGHDR and CDR2 SFDVKD. This CDR3 comprises 16 residues. V dropped 3 bases and J dropped 1 base, with 14 bases sitting between them. CDR3 amino acids: CATSDPGGESQETQYF. The CDR3, as DNA: TGTGCCACCAGTGATCCGGGCGGGGAGAGCCAAGAGACCCAGTACTTC.

The chain carries TRBV27 and TRBJ2-4; 10 bases agree with TRBD1. In germline, CDR1 is MNHEY, CDR2 SMNVEV (reference sequence). With V trimmed by 5 bases and J by 8 bases, 6 bases remained unmatched. CDR3 length: 14 residues. The CDR3 DNA sequence: TGTGCCAGCAGTCCCGGACAGGGGGTTTACATTCAGTACTTC. It specifies CASSPGQGVYIQYF.

This chain connects TRBV7-8 to TRBJ2-1; 7 nucleotides match TRBD1. The V and J ends lost 4 bases and 0 bases, in that order; junction bases with no gene match: 9. CDR3 length: 17 amino acids. Germline CDR1 and CDR2: SGHVS and FQNEAQ. CDR3 nucleotide sequence: TGTGCCAGCAGCTCCTTATACAGGGGAAGCTCCTACAATGAGCAGTTCTTC. Its protein is CASSSLYRGSSYNEQFF.